This passage covers 17 T cell receptor beta chains from one sample sequenced in a study of cytomegalovirus exposure and HLA in healthy donors. PCR was performed using 60 Vbeta and 13 Jbeta primers. Sequencing was performed with immunoSEQ multiplex PCR; in TCRdb, only in-frame clones are kept and a portion is missing. The repertoire consists of some 130,000 clones, with roughly three quarters occurring once and the leading ten covering 3.1%. Sequencing input: PBMCs. These receptors were obtained from a man aged 35-49 years in good health and CMV-seronegative.

V and J are TRBV19 and TRBJ1-5, with 9 bases lining up with TRBD1. From germline, CDR1 is LNHDA and CDR2 SQIVND (reference sequence). The CDR3 is 19 residues long. J was trimmed by 0 bases and V by 5 bases; bases with no gene match: 14. The chain's CDR3 is CASSLTGTGLFTSNQPQHF. As DNA, the CDR3 is TGTGCCAGTAGTCTCACCGGGACAGGGCTTTTTACTAGCAATCAGCCCCAGCATTTT.

The V gene is TRBV30, the J gene TRBJ1-1; TRBD1 is a possible D gene (5 bases). The V end was cut by 5 bases, the J end by 1 base, with 14 bases between. The germline V gene encodes CDR1 GTSNPN and CDR2 SVGIG (reference sequence). This CDR3 comprises 14 residues. The CDR3 protein is CAWDQGNGNTEAFF. CDR3 DNA: TGTGCCTGGGACCAGGGCAACGGGAACACTGAAGCTTTCTTT.

This clone appeared a single time. The chain carries TRBV7-3 and TRBJ2-2; D ambiguous. Trimming pared 5 bases from V and 2 bases from J, leaving 6 bases between. The germline gives CDR1 SGHTA, CDR2 FQGTGA. CDR3 length: 13 residues. CDR3 region: CASSDTNTGELFF. DNA for the CDR3: TGTGCCAGCAGCGACACAAACACCGGGGAGCTGTTTTTT.

This clone was found many times. V gene TRBV11-2 combines with J gene TRBJ2-3; no clear D gene. Trimming shortened V by 5 bases and J by 5 bases, and 8 bases separated the two germline ends. Germline V gene lookup returns CDR1 SGHAT and CDR2 FQNNGV. The CDR3 length is 12 residues. DNA for the CDR3: TGTGCCAGCAGCCCGGGTGAAGATACGCAGTATTTT. As protein: CASSPGEDTQYF.

This clone came up a few times. This chain uses TRBV10-3 with TRBJ2-3; 8 positions match TRBD1. The CDR3 is made up of 15 amino acids. J gave up 6 bases and V 8 bases, and 13 bases lay outside the gene matches. The germline CDR1 and CDR2 sequences are ENHRY and SYGVKD. CDR3: CAIGLGQVARDTQYF. In DNA form, the CDR3 reads TGTGCCATCGGATTGGGACAGGTAGCTAGGGATACGCAGTATTTT.

J is TRBJ1-5 and V is TRBV5-8; D is unclear. The V end lost 4 bases, the J end lost 3 bases, and 20 bases lay between the germline ends. The CDR3 loop spans 17 amino acids. CDR1 and CDR2 (germline): SGHTS, YDEGEE. DNA for the CDR3: TGTGCCAGCAGCCGATCGGTCAGGCCGGTCTACAATCAGCCCCAGCATTTT. This sequence encodes CASSRSVRPVYNQPQHF.

This sequence joins TRBV5-1 and TRBJ2-1; 9 nucleotides line up with TRBD2. V dropped 2 bases and J dropped 2; count of bases not matched to a gene: 11. The CDR3 totals 18 residues. The germline V gene has CDR1 SGHRS and CDR2 YFSETQ. In DNA form, the CDR3 reads TGCGCCAGCAGCTTTGGTGAACTAGCGGGTACAACCTACAATGAGCAGTTCTTC. Translation: CASSFGELAGTTYNEQFF.

This clone has only a few counts. This chain uses TRBV29-1 with TRBJ2-7; tentative D call: TRBD2 (5 bases). The V and J ends lost 4 bases and 5 bases respectively, with 12 bases between them. Germline V gene sequence: CDR1 SQVTM, CDR2 ANQGSEA. The CDR3 totals 12 residues. CDR3 nucleotides: TGCAGCGTTGGACTTCCGGGAAACGAGCAGTACTTC. As protein: CSVGLPGNEQYF.

The chain joins TRBV6-5 to TRBJ1-6; 10 bases match TRBD1. The CDR3 loop spans 15 amino acids. The junction had 3 bases not matched to a gene; V was cut back by 2 bases and J by 8 bases. From germline, CDR1 is MNHEY and CDR2 SVGAGI. The CDR3 loop reads CASSYPGTGDSPLHF. The CDR3 DNA is TGTGCCAGCAGTTACCCCGGGACAGGGGATTCACCCCTCCACTTT.

The chain recombines TRBV5-1 with TRBJ2-7, with 9 bases that match TRBD2. Germline-derived CDR1 and CDR2 are SGHRS and YFSETQ. The CDR3 length is 14 residues. With V trimmed by 1 base and J by 7 bases, 6 bases remained unmatched. The chain's CDR3 is CASSLRLAGSEQYF. The CDR3 bases are TGCGCCAGCAGCTTGCGGCTAGCGGGGAGTGAGCAGTACTTC.

The J gene is TRBJ2-2, the V gene TRBV16, with D uncertain. The CDR3 runs to 16 residues. In germline, CDR1 is KGHSY, CDR2 FQNENV. The V end was cut by 1 base, the J end by 0 bases, with 9 bases between. The CDR3 spells CASSQLSDPNTGELFF. For the CDR3, the DNA is TGTGCCAGCAGCCAATTAAGCGACCCGAACACCGGGGAGCTGTTTTTT.

This clone showed up just a few times. J is TRBJ2-1 and V is TRBV9; 11 bases are a match to TRBD2. The CDR3 covers 16 residues. Germline CDR1 is SGDLS and CDR2 is YYNGEE. Trimming cost V 1 base and J 4 bases; bases outside gene matches: 4. In nucleotides, the CDR3 is TGTGCCAGCAGCGTACTAACTAGCGGGGGATACAATGAGCAGTTCTTC. It codes for CASSVLTSGGYNEQFF.

This chain connects TRBV5-1 to TRBJ1-6; tentatively, D is TRBD1 (5 bases). Germline CDR1 is SGHRS and CDR2 is YFSETQ. The CDR3 sequence is 15 residues long. V lost 0 bases to trimming and J lost 10 bases, with 14 bases between them. The CDR3 region is CASSLERGLSSPLHF. The CDR3 nucleotides read TGCGCCAGCAGCTTGGAAAGGGGCCTTTCCTCACCCCTCCACTTT.

The chain links TRBV18 to TRBJ1-4; D gene ambiguous. V lost 3 bases and J lost 3, with 5 bases in between. Looked up from germline, CDR1 is KGHSH and CDR2 is LQKENI. The length of the CDR3 is 13 residues. The CDR3 DNA follows: TGTGCCAGCTCACCGGCGGCTAATGAAAAACTGTTTTTT. It translates to CASSPAANEKLFF. The full variable domain, with the rest looked up from reference TRBV18 and TRBJ1-4, is NAGVMQNPRHLVRRRGQEARLRCSPMKGHSHVYWYRQLPEEGLKFMVYLQKENIIDESGMPKERFSAEFPKEGPSILRIQQVVRGDSAAYFCASSPAANEKLFFGSGTQLSVL.

This sequence joins TRBV5-4 and TRBJ1-1; 8 bases agree with TRBD1. The CDR3 is 15 amino acids. CDR1 SGHNT and CDR2 YYREEE come from the germline V gene (reference sequence). Trimming at V came to 0 bases and at J to 5 bases, leaving 6 bases not matched to a gene. CDR3 nucleotide sequence: TGTGCCAGCAGCTTGGGAGGACAGGGAGGGACTGAAGCTTTCTTT. Residues: CASSLGGQGGTEAFF.

The rearrangement uses TRBV7-2 and TRBJ2-7, with TRBD1 matching over 7 bases. Germline trimming cut 5 bases from V and 4 bases from J; bases unmatched to any gene: 11. Germline V gene sequence: CDR1 SGHTA, CDR2 FQGNSA. The CDR3 has 15 amino acids. In DNA, the CDR3 is TGTGCCAGCAGCCGACCTACAGGGGAGTGGTACGAGCAGTACTTC. Amino acid sequence: CASSRPTGEWYEQYF.

This clone appeared many times. This chain links TRBV7-6 with TRBJ1-3, with D possibly TRBD1 on 5 matching bases. The CDR3 contains 15 residues. CDR1 and CDR2 from the germline V gene are SGHVS and FNYEAQ. The V end lost 1 base, the J end lost 3 bases, and 10 bases lay between the germline ends. CDR3 amino acids: CASSLETGLGNTIYF. In DNA, the CDR3 is TGTGCCAGCAGCTTAGAAACAGGCCTTGGAAACACCATATATTTT.